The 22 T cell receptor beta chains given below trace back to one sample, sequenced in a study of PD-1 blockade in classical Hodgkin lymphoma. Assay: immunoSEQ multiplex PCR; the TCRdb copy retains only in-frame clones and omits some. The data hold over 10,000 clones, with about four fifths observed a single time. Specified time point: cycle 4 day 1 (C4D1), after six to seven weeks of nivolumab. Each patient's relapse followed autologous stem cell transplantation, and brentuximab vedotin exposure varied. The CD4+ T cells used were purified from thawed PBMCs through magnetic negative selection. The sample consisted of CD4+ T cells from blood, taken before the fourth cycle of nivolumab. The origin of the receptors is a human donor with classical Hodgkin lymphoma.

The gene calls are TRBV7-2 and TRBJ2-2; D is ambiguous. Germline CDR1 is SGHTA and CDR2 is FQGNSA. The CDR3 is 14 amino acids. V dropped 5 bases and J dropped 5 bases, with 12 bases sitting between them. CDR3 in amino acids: CASSLEGRTGELFF. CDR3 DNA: TGTGCCAGCAGCCTAGAAGGCCGGACCGGGGAGCTGTTTTTT.

CDR3 in DNA: TGTGCCAGTAGTAACCCCACAGGGGGCGCGTTTGGCTACACCTTC. Protein: CASSNPTGGAFGYTF. The chain recombines TRBV19 with TRBJ1-2; 9 nucleotides match TRBD1. Germline V gene data show CDR1 as LNHDA and CDR2 as SQIVND (reference sequence). J lost 7 bases, V lost 4 bases, and 10 bases had no gene match. This CDR3 has 15 residues.

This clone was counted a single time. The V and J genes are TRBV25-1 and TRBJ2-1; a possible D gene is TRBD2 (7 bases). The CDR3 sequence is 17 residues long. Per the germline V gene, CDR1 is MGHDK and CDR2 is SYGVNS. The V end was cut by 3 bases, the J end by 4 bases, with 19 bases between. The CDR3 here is CASSDPIRGGGYNEQFF. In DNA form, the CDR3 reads TGTGCCAGCAGTGACCCCATTAGGGGGGGCGGATACAATGAGCAGTTCTTC.

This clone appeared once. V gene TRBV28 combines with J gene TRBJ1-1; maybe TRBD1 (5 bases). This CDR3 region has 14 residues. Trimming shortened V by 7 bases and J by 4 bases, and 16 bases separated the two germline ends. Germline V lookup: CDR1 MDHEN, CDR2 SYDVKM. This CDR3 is CASIWGGSITEAFF. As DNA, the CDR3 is TGTGCCAGCATTTGGGGGGGGAGTATCACTGAAGCTTTCTTT.

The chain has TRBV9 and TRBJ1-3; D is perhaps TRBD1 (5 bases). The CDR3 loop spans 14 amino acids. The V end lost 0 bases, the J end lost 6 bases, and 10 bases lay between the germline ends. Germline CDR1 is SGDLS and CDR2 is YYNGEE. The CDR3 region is CASSVDGGINTIYF. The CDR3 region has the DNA TGTGCCAGCAGCGTAGATGGGGGTATAAACACCATATATTTT.

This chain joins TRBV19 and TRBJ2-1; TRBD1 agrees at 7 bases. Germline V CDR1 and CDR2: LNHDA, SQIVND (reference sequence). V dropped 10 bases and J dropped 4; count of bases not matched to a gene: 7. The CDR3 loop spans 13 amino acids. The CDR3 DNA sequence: TGTGCCACCCGGGGCAGGGGGTACAATGAGCAGTTCTTC. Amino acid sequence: CATRGRGYNEQFF.

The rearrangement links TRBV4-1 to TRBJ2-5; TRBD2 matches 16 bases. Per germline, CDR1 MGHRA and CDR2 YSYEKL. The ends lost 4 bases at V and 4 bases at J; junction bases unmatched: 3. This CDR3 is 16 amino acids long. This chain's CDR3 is CASSRGLAGGLETQYF. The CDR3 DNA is TGCGCCAGCAGCCGGGGACTAGCGGGAGGGTTAGAGACCCAGTACTTC.

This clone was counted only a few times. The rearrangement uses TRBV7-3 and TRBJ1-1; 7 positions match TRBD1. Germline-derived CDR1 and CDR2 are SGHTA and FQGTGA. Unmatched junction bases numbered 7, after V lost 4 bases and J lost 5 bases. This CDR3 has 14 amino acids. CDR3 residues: CASSSYRGATEAFF. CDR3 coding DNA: TGTGCCAGCAGCTCCTACAGGGGCGCAACTGAAGCTTTCTTT. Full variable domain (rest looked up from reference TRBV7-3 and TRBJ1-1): GAGVSQTPSNKVTEKGKYVELRCDPISGHTALYWYRQSLGQGPEFLIYFQGTGAADDSGLPNDRFFAVRPEGSVSTLKIQRTERGDSAVYLCASSSYRGATEAFFGQGTRLTVV.

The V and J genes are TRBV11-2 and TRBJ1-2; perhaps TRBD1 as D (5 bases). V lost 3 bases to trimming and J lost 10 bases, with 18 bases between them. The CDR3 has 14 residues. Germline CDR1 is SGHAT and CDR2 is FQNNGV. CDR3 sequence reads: CASSFLGTAMSYTF. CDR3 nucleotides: TGTGCCAGCAGCTTCCTCGGGACCGCGATGTCCTACACCTTC.

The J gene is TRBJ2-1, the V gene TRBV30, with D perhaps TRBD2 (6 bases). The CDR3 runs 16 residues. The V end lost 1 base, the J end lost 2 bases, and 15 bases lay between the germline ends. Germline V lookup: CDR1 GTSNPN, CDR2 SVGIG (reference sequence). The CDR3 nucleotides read TGTGCCTGGAGTGCCCCGGGGAGGATAGCCTACAATGAGCAGTTCTTC. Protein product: CAWSAPGRIAYNEQFF.

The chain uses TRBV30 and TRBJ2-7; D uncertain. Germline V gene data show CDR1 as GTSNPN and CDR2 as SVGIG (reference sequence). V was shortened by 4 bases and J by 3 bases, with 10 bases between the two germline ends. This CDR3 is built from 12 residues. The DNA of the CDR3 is TGTGCCTGGACCGGGCTGAACTACGAGCAGTACTTC. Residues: CAWTGLNYEQYF.

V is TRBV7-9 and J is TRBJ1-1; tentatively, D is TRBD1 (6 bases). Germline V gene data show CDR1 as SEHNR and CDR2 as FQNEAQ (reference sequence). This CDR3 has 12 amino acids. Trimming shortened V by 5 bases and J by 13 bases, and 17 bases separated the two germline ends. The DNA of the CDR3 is TGTGCCAGCAGCGCAACCCAGGGGAACGATTTCTTT. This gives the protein CASSATQGNDFF.

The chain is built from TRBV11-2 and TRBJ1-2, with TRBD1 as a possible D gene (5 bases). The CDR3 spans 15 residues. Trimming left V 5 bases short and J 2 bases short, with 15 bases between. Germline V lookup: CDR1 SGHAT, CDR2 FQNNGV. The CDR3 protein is CASSPTWDLNYGYTF. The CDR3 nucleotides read TGTGCCAGCAGCCCGACTTGGGACCTGAACTATGGCTACACCTTC.

CDR3 amino acids: CARKTYGYTF. In DNA form, the CDR3 reads TGTGCCAGAAAGACCTATGGCTACACCTTC. V usage is TRBV7-6 and J usage is TRBJ1-2; unclear D gene. V lost 9 bases to trimming and J lost 4 bases, with 6 bases between them. The CDR3 extends over 10 amino acids. Germline-derived CDR1 and CDR2 are SGHVS and FNYEAQ.

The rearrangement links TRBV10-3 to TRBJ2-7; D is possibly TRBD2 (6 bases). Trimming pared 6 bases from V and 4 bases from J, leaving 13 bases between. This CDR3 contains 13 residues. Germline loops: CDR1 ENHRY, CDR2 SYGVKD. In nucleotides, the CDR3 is TGTGCCATCAGCACCCGGGAGAAATACGAGCAGTACTTC. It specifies CAISTREKYEQYF.

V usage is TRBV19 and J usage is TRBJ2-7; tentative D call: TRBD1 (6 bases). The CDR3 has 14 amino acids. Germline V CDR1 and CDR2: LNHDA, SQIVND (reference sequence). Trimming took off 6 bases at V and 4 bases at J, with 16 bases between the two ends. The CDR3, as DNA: TGTGCCAGTAGACCCCAGGGGATTGTTTACGAGCAGTACTTC. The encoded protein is CASRPQGIVYEQYF.

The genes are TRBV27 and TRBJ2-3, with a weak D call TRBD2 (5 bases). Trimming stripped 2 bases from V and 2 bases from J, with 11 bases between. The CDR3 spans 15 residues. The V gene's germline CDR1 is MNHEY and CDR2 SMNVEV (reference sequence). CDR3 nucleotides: TGTGCCAGCAGTTTAACGTGGACTCACACAGATACGCAGTATTTT. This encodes CASSLTWTHTDTQYF.

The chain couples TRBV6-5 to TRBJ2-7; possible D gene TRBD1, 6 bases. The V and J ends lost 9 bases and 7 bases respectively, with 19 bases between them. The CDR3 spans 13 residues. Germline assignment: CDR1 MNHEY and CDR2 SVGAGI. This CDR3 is CASFSRGFKEQYF. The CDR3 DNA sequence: TGTGCCAGTTTTTCTAGGGGGTTCAAAGAGCAGTACTTC.

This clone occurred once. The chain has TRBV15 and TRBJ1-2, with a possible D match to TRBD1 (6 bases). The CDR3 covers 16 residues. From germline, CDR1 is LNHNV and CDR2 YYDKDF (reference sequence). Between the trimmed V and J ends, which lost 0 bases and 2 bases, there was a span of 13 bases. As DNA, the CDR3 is TGTGCCACCAGCAGAGATGGCAGGGGCACAAACTATGGCTACACCTTC. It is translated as CATSRDGRGTNYGYTF.

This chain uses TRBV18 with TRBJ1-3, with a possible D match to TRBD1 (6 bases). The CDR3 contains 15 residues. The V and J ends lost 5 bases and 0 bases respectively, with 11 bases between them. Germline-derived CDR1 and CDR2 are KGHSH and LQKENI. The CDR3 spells CASSMRTVSGNTIYF. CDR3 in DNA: TGTGCCAGCTCAATGCGGACAGTCTCTGGAAACACCATATATTTT.

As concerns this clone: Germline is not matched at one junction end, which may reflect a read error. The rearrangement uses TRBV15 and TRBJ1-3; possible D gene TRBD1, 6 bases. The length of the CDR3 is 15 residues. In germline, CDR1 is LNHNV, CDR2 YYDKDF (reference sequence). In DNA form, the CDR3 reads TGTGCCACCAGCAGAATGACAGGCGCCGGAAACACCACATATTTT. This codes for CATSRMTGAGNTTYF. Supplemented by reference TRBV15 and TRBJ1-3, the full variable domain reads DAMVIQNPRYQVTQFGKPVTLSCSQTLNHNVMYWYQQKSSQAPKLLFHYYDKDFNNEADTPDNFQSRRPNTSFCFLDIRSPGLGDTAMYLCATSRMTGAGNTTYFGEGSWLTVV.

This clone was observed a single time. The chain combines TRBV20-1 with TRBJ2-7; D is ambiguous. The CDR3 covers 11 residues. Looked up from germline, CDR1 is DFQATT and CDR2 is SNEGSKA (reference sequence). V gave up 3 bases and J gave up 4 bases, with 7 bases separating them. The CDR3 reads CSASNGYEQYF. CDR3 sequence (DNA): TGCAGTGCTAGTAACGGTTACGAGCAGTACTTC.